The TCR beta chain described here comes from a study of lymphopenia after photon versus proton radiotherapy. Regarding the study as a whole: In patients who died, overall survival fell as post-nadir TCR diversity dropped more. Photon-treated patients lost naive T cells and TCR diversity; proton-treated stayed stable. After the lymphocyte nadir, photon-treated repertoires showed oligoclonal expansion, especially of CD8+ Temra cells.

Data came from immunoSEQ multiplex PCR; TCRdb stores just in-frame clones and leaves some out. The data contain approximately 30,000 clones, over 80% of them singletons. About this clone itself: The antigen is not known.

This CDR3 is 14 amino acids long. Trimming shortened V by 6 bases and J by 5 bases, and 16 bases separated the two germline ends. CDR1 SGHTA and CDR2 FQGNSA come from the germline V gene. This sequence joins TRBV7-2 and TRBJ2-5, with D perhaps matching TRBD2 (6 bases). This TCR was sampled from a woman between 45 and 60 years old with pancreatic cancer. The source material was peripheral blood, sampled from a patient treated with photon-based radiotherapy. The CDR3 reads CASRLAGVGETQYF. The CDR3 coding sequence is TGTGCCAGCAGACTAGCTGGGGTCGGGGAGACCCAGTACTTC.